The sample holds a few counts of the clone carrying this T cell receptor (beta chain). Its antigen is as yet unknown. The germline V gene encodes CDR1 MDHEN and CDR2 SYDVKM. V was cut by 4 bases and J by 2 bases, with 6 bases left in between. The CDR3 consists of 13 residues. After constant-region reverse-primer amplification, full-length variable regions underwent semi-nested PCR with Nested Universal Primer A. TCRdb ran MiXCR on the 5' RACE reads and lists one entry per CDR3 protein. Of about 41,000 distinct CDR3 sequences listed, less than 35% are singletons. Study-level findings and limits: Tumor Treg TCRs overlapped most with tumor naive CD4+ cells. The TCR gene usage of tumor memory CD4+ T cells clustered together with blood and lymph node memory CD4+ cells and with lymph node naive CD4+ cells.

The chain employs TRBV28 and TRBJ1-5; D call uncertain. The material sequenced was memory CD4+ T cells sorted from a lymph node. This sample's subset: memory CD4+ T cells, CD4+CD45RO+CD25-. The TCR comes from a female donor with breast cancer. The CDR3 bases are TGTGCCAGCAGTTACGGCGGCAATCAGCCCCAGCATTTT. It codes for CASSYGGNQPQHF.